Listed here are 13 T cell receptor beta chains from one sample, sequenced in a study of graft-versus-host responses after intestinal transplantation. These receptors' antigens are unknown. Sequenced by immunoSEQ multiplex PCR; TCRdb stores in-frame clones only, minus some. The sample holds tens of thousands of clones; around 93% are singletons and the top ten take about 1%. The sample consisted of unstimulated CD8+ T cells sorted from spleen or lymph node cells, taken before transplant. These receptors came from a human donor who was the organ donor for an intestinal transplant.

This clone was seen more than once but under ten times. This sequence joins TRBV6-5 and TRBJ2-7; the match to TRBD1 covers 9 bases. There are 14 residues in the CDR3. J lost 3 bases, V lost 5 bases, and 5 bases had no gene match. CDR1 and CDR2 from the germline V gene are MNHEY and SVGAGI. The CDR3 region is CASSPPGQGYEQYF. The CDR3 region has the DNA TGTGCCAGCAGTCCTCCGGGACAGGGCTACGAGCAGTACTTC.

V gene TRBV27 combines with J gene TRBJ2-2, with 7 bases matching TRBD2. Germline V gene sequence: CDR1 MNHEY, CDR2 SMNVEV (reference sequence). This CDR3 contains 13 residues. V was clipped by 4 bases and J by 6 bases; unmatched bases: 2. The CDR3: CASSSAGAGELFF. The CDR3 DNA follows: TGTGCCAGCAGTTCCGCGGGGGCCGGGGAGCTGTTTTTT.

The V call is TRBV9, the J call TRBJ2-5, with 8 positions matching TRBD2. This CDR3 comprises 15 residues. V was clipped by 2 bases and J by 5 bases; unmatched bases: 8. CDR1 is SGDLS, CDR2 YYNGEE, per germline. The CDR3 sequence is CASSVTGGAGETQYF. DNA for the CDR3: TGTGCCAGCAGCGTCACGGGGGGGGCTGGGGAGACCCAGTACTTC.

This chain links TRBV9 with TRBJ1-2; D is uncertain. Germline CDR1 reads SGDLS; CDR2 reads YYNGEE. The germline V and J ends were trimmed by 2 bases and 4 bases, with 15 bases remaining between them. CDR3 size: 15 residues. CDR3 region: CASSVGSGSGYGYTF. The CDR3 nucleotides are TGTGCCAGCAGCGTCGGTTCTGGGAGTGGCTATGGCTACACCTTC.

V gene TRBV6-1 combines with J gene TRBJ2-3; 15 nucleotides match TRBD2. J gave up 4 bases and V 4 bases, and 0 bases lay outside the gene matches. The germline V gene has CDR1 MNHNS and CDR2 SASEGT. The CDR3 totals 15 residues. CDR3 in amino acids: CASSGTSGGADTQYF. CDR3 DNA sequence: TGTGCCAGCAGTGGGACTAGCGGGGGGGCAGATACGCAGTATTTT.

The chain is built from TRBV19 and TRBJ1-1; TRBD1 is a possible D gene (6 bases). Trimming stripped 3 bases from V and 5 bases from J, with 10 bases between. The V gene's germline CDR1 is LNHDA and CDR2 SQIVND (reference sequence). This CDR3 has 13 amino acids. CDR3 in DNA: TGTGCCAGTAGTATTTCCAGGGGAACTGAAGCTTTCTTT. Protein sequence: CASSISRGTEAFF.

The CDR3 sequence: CASSFGPGSFRPFRDTQYF. The DNA for the CDR3 is TGTGCCAGCAGCTTTGGGCCCGGATCGTTTAGACCGTTTAGAGATACGCAGTATTTT. J is TRBJ2-3 and V is TRBV5-6; D remains ambiguous. The CDR3 consists of 19 residues. From germline, CDR1 is SGHDT and CDR2 YYEEEE. Trimming stripped 2 bases from V and 5 bases from J, with 27 bases between.

The genes are TRBV9 and TRBJ1-1; perhaps TRBD1 as D (5 bases). Germline V gives CDR1 SGDLS, CDR2 YYNGEE. Trimming left V 3 bases short and J 0 bases short, with 9 bases between. This CDR3 comprises 14 residues. The CDR3 loop is CASSGSGVNTEAFF. The DNA for the CDR3 is TGTGCCAGCAGCGGTTCGGGGGTGAACACTGAAGCTTTCTTT.

V is TRBV7-9 and J is TRBJ2-1, with D perhaps TRBD2 (5 bases). Germline V gene lookup returns CDR1 SEHNR and CDR2 FQNEAQ (reference sequence). V lost 4 bases to trimming and J lost 0 bases, with 10 bases between them. The CDR3 consists of 15 residues. CDR3 nucleotides: TGTGCCAGCAGCTCGATCACTAGCTCCTACAATGAGCAGTTCTTC. Residues: CASSSITSSYNEQFF.

The chain combines TRBV2 with TRBJ1-2; TRBD1 aligns across 9 bases. CDR3 length: 14 residues. With V trimmed by 8 bases and J by 11 bases, 15 bases remained unmatched. CDR1 and CDR2 from the germline V gene are SNHLY and FYNNEI. In nucleotides, the CDR3 is TGTGCCAGCCCAATCGGACAGGGGCCGCAGGGGTACACCTTC. Encoded protein: CASPIGQGPQGYTF.

This clone appeared a single time. This rearrangement joins TRBV7-9 to TRBJ2-1; no definite D call. Germline V gene data show CDR1 as SEHNR and CDR2 as FQNEAQ (reference sequence). There are 15 residues in the CDR3. The V end was cut by 5 bases, the J end by 2 bases, with 13 bases between. Here the CDR3 reads CASSPSLRPYNEQFF. DNA of the CDR3: TGTGCCAGCAGCCCCTCTTTGCGGCCCTACAATGAGCAGTTCTTC.

The V call is TRBV19, the J call TRBJ1-1; D remains unclear. The CDR3 is 13 amino acids. The germline V and J ends were trimmed by 3 bases and 2 bases, with 7 bases remaining between them. Germline V lookup: CDR1 LNHDA, CDR2 SQIVND (reference sequence). The CDR3 reads CASSMAANTEAFF. CDR3 sequence (DNA): TGTGCCAGTAGTATGGCGGCCAACACTGAAGCTTTCTTT.

The chain has TRBV6-5 and TRBJ1-1; D is ambiguous. The V and J ends lost 2 bases and 4 bases respectively, with 11 bases between them. There are 14 residues in the CDR3. Germline V gives CDR1 MNHEY, CDR2 SVGAGI. The CDR3 spells CASSYGELPTEAFF. The CDR3 DNA reads TGTGCCAGCAGTTACGGCGAACTACCCACTGAAGCTTTCTTT.